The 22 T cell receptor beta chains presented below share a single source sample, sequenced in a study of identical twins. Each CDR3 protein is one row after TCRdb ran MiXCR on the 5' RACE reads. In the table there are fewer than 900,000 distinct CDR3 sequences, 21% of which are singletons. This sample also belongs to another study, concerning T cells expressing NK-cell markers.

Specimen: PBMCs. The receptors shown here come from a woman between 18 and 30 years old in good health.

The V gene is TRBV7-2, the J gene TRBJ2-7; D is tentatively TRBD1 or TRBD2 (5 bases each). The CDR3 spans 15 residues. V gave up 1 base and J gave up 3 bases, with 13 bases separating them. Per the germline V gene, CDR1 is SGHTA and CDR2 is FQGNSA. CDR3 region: CASSLDEGLDYEQYF. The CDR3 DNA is TGTGCCAGCAGCTTAGATGAGGGGCTAGACTACGAGCAGTACTTC. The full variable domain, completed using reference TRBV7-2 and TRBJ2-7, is GAGVSQSPSNKVTEKGKDVELRCDPISGHTALYWYRQSLGQGLEFLIYFQGNSAPDKSGLPSDRFSAERTGGSVSTLTIQRTQQEDSAVYLCASSLDEGLDYEQYFGPGTRLTVT.

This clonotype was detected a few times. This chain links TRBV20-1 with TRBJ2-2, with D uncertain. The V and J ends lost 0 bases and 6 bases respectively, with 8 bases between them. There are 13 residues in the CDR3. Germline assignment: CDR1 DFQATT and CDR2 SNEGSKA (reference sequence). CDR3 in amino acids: CSARDQVPGELFF. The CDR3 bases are TGCAGTGCTAGAGATCAGGTCCCCGGGGAGCTGTTTTTT.

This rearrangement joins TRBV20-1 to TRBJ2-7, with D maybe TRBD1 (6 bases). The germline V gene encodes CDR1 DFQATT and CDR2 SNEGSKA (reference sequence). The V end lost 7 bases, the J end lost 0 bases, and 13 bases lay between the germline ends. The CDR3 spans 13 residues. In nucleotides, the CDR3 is TGCAGTGGCCAGGACAGTACCTCCTACGAGCAGTACTTC. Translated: CSGQDSTSYEQYF.

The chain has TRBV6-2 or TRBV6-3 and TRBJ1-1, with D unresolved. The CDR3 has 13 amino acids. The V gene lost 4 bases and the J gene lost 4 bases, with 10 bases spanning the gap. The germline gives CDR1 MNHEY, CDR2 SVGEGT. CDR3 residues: CASSSQPITEAFF. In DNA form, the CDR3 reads TGTGCCAGCAGTTCTCAACCGATCACTGAAGCTTTCTTT.

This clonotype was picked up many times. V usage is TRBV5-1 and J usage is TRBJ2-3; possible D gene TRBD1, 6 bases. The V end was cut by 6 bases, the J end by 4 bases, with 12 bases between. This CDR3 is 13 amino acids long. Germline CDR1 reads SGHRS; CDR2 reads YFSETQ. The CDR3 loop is CASNRQDPDTQYF. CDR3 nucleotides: TGCGCCAGCAATAGACAGGACCCAGATACGCAGTATTTT.

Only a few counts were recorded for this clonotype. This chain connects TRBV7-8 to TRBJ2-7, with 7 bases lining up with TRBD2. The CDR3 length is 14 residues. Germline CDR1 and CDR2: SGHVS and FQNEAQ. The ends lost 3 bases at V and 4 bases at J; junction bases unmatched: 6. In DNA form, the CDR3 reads TGTGCCAGCAGCTTGGGACTACTCGGGTACGAGCAGTACTTC. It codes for CASSLGLLGYEQYF.

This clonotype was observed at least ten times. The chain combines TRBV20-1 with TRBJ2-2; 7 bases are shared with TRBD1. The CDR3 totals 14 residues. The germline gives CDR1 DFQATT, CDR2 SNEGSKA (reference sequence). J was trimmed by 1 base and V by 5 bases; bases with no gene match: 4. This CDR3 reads CSAHRTGNTGELFF. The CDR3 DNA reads TGCAGTGCTCACCGGACAGGGAACACCGGGGAGCTGTTTTTT.

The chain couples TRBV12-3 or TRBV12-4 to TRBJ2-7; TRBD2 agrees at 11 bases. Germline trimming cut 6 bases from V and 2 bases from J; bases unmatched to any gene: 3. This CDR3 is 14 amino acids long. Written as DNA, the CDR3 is TGTGCCAGCAGGCAGACTAGCGGGGCCTACGAGCAGTACTTC. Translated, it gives CASRQTSGAYEQYF.

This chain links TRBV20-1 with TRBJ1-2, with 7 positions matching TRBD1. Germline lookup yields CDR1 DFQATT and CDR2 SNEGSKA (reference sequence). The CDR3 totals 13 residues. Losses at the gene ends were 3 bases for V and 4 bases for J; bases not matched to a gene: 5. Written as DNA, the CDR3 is TGCAGTGCTAGCTCGGCAGGGGGCTATGGCTACACCTTC. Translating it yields CSASSAGGYGYTF.

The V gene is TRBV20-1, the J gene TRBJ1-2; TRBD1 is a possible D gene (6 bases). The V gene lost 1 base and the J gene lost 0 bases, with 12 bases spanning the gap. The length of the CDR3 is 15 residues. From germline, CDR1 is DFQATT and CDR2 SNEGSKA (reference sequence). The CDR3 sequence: CSARAGAGPNYGYTF. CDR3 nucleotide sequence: TGCAGTGCTAGAGCAGGGGCAGGCCCTAACTATGGCTACACCTTC.

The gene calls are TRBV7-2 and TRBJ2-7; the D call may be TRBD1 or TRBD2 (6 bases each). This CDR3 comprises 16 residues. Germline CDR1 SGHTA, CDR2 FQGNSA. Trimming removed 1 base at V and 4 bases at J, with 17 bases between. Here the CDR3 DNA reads TGTGCCAGCAGCTTAGAGGGGGTCACTCGGGGGTACGAGCAGTACTTC. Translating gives CASSLEGVTRGYEQYF.

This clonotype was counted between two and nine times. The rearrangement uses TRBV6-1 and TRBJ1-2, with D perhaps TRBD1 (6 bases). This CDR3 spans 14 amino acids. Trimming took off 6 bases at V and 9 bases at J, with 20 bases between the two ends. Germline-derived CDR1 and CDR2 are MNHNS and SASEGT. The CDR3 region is CASSPTGLVGRYTF. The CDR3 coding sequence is TGTGCCAGCAGCCCCACAGGGTTGGTGGGGCGCTACACCTTC.

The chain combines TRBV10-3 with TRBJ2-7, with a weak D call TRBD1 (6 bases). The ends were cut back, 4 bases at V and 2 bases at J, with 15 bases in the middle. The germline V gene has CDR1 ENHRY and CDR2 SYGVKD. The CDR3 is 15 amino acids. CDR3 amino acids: CAISAGHLEPYEQYF. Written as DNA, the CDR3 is TGTGCCATCAGTGCGGGACACCTCGAACCCTACGAGCAGTACTTC.

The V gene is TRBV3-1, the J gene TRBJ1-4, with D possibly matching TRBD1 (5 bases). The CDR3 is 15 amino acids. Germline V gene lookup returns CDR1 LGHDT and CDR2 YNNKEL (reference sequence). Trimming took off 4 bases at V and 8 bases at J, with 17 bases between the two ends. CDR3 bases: TGTGCCAGCAGCCGACGGGGCAACTGGGGGGAAAAACTGTTTTTT. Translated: CASSRRGNWGEKLFF.

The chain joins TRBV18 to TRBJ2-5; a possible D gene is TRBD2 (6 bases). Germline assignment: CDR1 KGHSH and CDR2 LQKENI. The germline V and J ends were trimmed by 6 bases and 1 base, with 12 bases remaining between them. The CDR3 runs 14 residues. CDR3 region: CASSGRDFQETQYF. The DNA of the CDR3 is TGTGCCAGCTCGGGCAGGGACTTCCAAGAGACCCAGTACTTC.

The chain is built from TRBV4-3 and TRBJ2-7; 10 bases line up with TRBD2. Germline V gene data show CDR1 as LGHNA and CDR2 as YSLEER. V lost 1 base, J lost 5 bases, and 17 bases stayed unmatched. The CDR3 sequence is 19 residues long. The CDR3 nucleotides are TGCGCCAGCAGCCAAGGAGGACTAGCGGTAGGCCTTGGAGTGAACGAGCAGTACTTC. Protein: CASSQGGLAVGLGVNEQYF.

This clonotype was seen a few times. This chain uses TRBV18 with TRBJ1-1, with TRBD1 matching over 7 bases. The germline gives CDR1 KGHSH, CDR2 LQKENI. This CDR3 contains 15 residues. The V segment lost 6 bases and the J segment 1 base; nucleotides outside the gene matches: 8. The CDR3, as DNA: TGTGCCAGCTCGCGGGGACAGCTCAAGAACACTGAAGCTTTCTTT. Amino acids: CASSRGQLKNTEAFF.

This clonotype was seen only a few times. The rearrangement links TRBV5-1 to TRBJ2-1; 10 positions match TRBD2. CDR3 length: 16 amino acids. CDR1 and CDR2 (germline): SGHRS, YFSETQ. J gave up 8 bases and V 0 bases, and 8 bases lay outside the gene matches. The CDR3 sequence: CASSLGSGGAGYEQFF. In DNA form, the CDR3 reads TGCGCCAGCAGCTTGGGAAGCGGGGGGGCTGGCTATGAGCAGTTCTTC. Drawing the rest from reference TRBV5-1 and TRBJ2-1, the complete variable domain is KAGVTQTPRYLIKTRGQQVTLSCSPISGHRSVSWYQQTPGQGLQFLFEYFSETQRNKGNFPGRFSGRQFSNSRSEMNVSTLELGDSALYLCASSLGSGGAGYEQFFGPGTRLTVL.

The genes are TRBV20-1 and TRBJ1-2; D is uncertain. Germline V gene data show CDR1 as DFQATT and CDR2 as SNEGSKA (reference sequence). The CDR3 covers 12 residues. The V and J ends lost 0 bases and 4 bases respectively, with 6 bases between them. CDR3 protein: CSARDAFYGYTF. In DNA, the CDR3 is TGCAGTGCTAGAGATGCGTTCTATGGCTACACCTTC.

CDR3 in DNA: TGTGCCGGTTCAAATCAAGATACGCAGTATTTT. Translation: CAGSNQDTQYF. The chain combines TRBV2 with TRBJ2-3; no definite D call. CDR1 and CDR2 from the germline V gene are SNHLY and FYNNEI. Trimming removed 11 bases from V and 5 bases from J, with 11 bases in between. This CDR3 region has 11 residues.

Here the CDR3 DNA reads TGTGCCATCAGCCTCGGCGGGACAGATACGCAGTATTTT. It yields the protein CAISLGGTDTQYF. The chain employs TRBV10-3 and TRBJ2-3; possible D gene TRBD2, 5 bases. V lost 6 bases, J lost 3 bases, and 10 bases lay in between. The CDR3 extends over 13 amino acids. Per germline, CDR1 ENHRY and CDR2 SYGVKD.

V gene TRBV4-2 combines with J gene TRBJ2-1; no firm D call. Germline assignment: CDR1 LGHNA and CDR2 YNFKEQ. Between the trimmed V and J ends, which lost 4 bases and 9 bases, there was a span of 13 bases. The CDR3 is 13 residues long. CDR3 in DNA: TGTGCCAGCAGCCCTCCGTCACCTTTTGAGCAGTTCTTC. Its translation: CASSPPSPFEQFF.